The 14 T cell receptor beta chains presented below share a single source sample, sequenced in a study of beta chain features in type 1 diabetes. Points from the study as a whole: For Type 1 diabetes patients, all four CD4+ subsets carried TCRB CDR3s that were moderately but significantly shorter.

What was sequenced were expressed TCRB transcripts, since all of the isolated RNA had been reverse transcribed. The repertoire was sequenced with immunoSEQ multiplex PCR; TCRdb's copy has only in-frame clones and lacks some. The sample has roughly 150,000 clones, approximately 7.8% seen once. No antigens are known for them. Sequencing input: central memory CD4+ T cells from blood. All receptors derive from a woman in her thirties or forties with type 1 diabetes.

This chain uses TRBV28 with TRBJ2-7; D may be TRBD1 (6 bases). Germline-derived CDR1 and CDR2 are MDHEN and SYDVKM. V lost 3 bases, J lost 3 bases, and 15 bases lay in between. The CDR3 consists of 15 residues. Here the CDR3 reads CASSFAGERYYEQYF. In DNA form, the CDR3 reads TGTGCCAGCAGTTTTGCAGGGGAGCGGTACTACGAGCAGTACTTC.

This clone was seen more than once but under ten times. The chain uses TRBV7-2 and TRBJ2-1; TRBD1 might be the D (6 bases). The length of the CDR3 is 13 residues. V lost 6 bases and J lost 5, with 11 bases in between. CDR1 and CDR2 from the germline V gene are SGHTA and FQGNSA. The CDR3: CASRQGLNNEQFF. CDR3 nucleotides: TGTGCCAGCAGACAGGGTTTGAACAATGAGCAGTTCTTC. The whole variable domain, filled in from reference TRBV7-2 and TRBJ2-1, reads GAGVSQSPSNKVTEKGKDVELRCDPISGHTALYWYRQSLGQGLEFLIYFQGNSAPDKSGLPSDRFSAERTGGSVSTLTIQRTQQEDSAVYLCASRQGLNNEQFFGPGTRLTVL.

This clone was recorded at least ten times. The genes are TRBV7-2 and TRBJ2-7, with TRBD1 as a possible D gene (6 bases). The CDR3 consists of 14 residues. V lost 1 base and J lost 7, with 14 bases in between. Germline-derived CDR1 and CDR2 are SGHTA and FQGNSA. In nucleotides, the CDR3 is TGTGCCAGCAGCTTAGTCTCAGGGGCTCGGGAGCAGTACTTC. It translates to CASSLVSGAREQYF. The full variable domain, rest sourced from reference TRBV7-2 and TRBJ2-7, is GAGVSQSPSNKVTEKGKDVELRCDPISGHTALYWYRQSLGQGLEFLIYFQGNSAPDKSGLPSDRFSAERTGGSVSTLTIQRTQQEDSAVYLCASSLVSGAREQYFGPGTRLTVT.

This clone was found a few times. CDR3 amino acids: CASSLRGQMATEAFF. CDR3 DNA sequence: TGTGCCAGCAGCTTACGGGGTCAAATGGCCACTGAAGCTTTCTTT. V and J are TRBV7-9 and TRBJ1-1; D unclear. CDR3 length: 15 amino acids. Trimming shortened V by 2 bases and J by 4 bases, and 14 bases separated the two germline ends. The germline CDR1 and CDR2 sequences are SEHNR and FQNEAQ (reference sequence).

This clone was seen a few times. The chain joins TRBV25-1 to TRBJ2-7; possible D gene TRBD2, 5 bases. The CDR3 spans 16 residues. Germline V gives CDR1 MGHDK, CDR2 SYGVNS. V was cut by 0 bases and J by 2 bases, with 14 bases left in between. The CDR3 DNA follows: TGTGCCAGCAGTGAATATGAAGGGAGTTTAGCCTACGAGCAGTACTTC. Protein sequence: CASSEYEGSLAYEQYF.

The sample holds a few counts of this clone. The chain has TRBV7-8 and TRBJ2-7, with 9 bases aligning to TRBD2. The CDR3 length is 17 residues. Germline V CDR1 and CDR2: SGHVS, FQNEAQ. The junction had 15 bases not matched to a gene; V was cut back by 5 bases and J by 4 bases. Here the CDR3 reads CASSPAAGGKRVYEQYF. In DNA, the CDR3 is TGTGCCAGCAGCCCTGCGGCGGGGGGGAAAAGAGTTTACGAGCAGTACTTC.

The chain recombines TRBV28 with TRBJ1-1; the D gene is possibly TRBD1 (5 bases). Germline V gives CDR1 MDHEN, CDR2 SYDVKM. Deletions cut 6 bases from V and 2 bases from J, with 10 bases between. The CDR3 has 13 amino acids. The CDR3 region is CASRRGTNTEAFF. In nucleotides, the CDR3 is TGTGCCAGCAGAAGGGGTACCAACACTGAAGCTTTCTTT. Filled out from reference TRBV28 and TRBJ1-1, the complete variable domain reads DVKVTQSSRYLVKRTGEKVFLECVQDMDHENMFWYRQDPGLGLRLIYFSYDVKMKEKGDIPEGYSVSREKKERFSLILESASTNQTSMYLCASRRGTNTEAFFGQGTRLTVV.

This clone was seen a few times. Here the CDR3 reads CASSAGLAGGAETQYF. The CDR3 nucleotides read TGTGCCAGCAGTGCCGGACTAGCGGGAGGAGCGGAGACCCAGTACTTC. The genes are TRBV6-6 and TRBJ2-5; 14 bases are a match to TRBD2. Per the germline V gene, CDR1 is MNHNY and CDR2 is SVGAGI (reference sequence). The CDR3 covers 16 residues. V shed 5 bases, J shed 5 bases, and the junction held 7 bases outside the gene matches.

The V and J genes are TRBV28 and TRBJ1-1, with D uncertain. CDR3 length: 11 amino acids. Germline assignment: CDR1 MDHEN and CDR2 SYDVKM. V lost 8 bases to trimming and J lost 4 bases, with 8 bases between them. Written as DNA, the CDR3 is TGTGCCAGCGGTTGGGCCACTGAAGCTTTCTTT. Protein: CASGWATEAFF.

CDR3 in amino acids: CASSFGAGGSVETQYF. For the CDR3, the DNA is TGTGCCAGCAGCTTCGGTGCGGGAGGGAGTGTGGAGACCCAGTACTTC. The chain joins TRBV7-6 to TRBJ2-5; TRBD2 agrees at 9 bases. This CDR3 has 16 amino acids. V lost 3 bases and J lost 5; bases outside the gene matches: 10. Germline lookup yields CDR1 SGHVS and CDR2 FNYEAQ.

The chain combines TRBV28 with TRBJ1-1; possible D gene TRBD1, 5 bases. CDR3 length: 14 residues. The V and J ends lost 5 bases and 6 bases respectively, with 16 bases between them. The germline CDR1 and CDR2 sequences are MDHEN and SYDVKM. The CDR3 here is CASSPQAGRAEAFF. For the CDR3, the DNA is TGTGCCAGCAGTCCCCAGGCAGGGAGGGCTGAAGCTTTCTTT.

The chain joins TRBV13 to TRBJ2-6; 7 nucleotides agree with TRBD1. After removal of 5 bases from V and 4 bases from J, the junction contained 8 bases not matched to a gene. The CDR3 consists of 16 residues. Germline lookup yields CDR1 PRHDT and CDR2 FYEKMQ (reference sequence). The CDR3 loop is CASSPPQGRGANVLTF. The CDR3 DNA reads TGTGCCAGCAGCCCCCCACAGGGGAGAGGGGCCAACGTCCTGACTTTC.

The genes are TRBV4-3 and TRBJ1-6; no reliable D call. Germline V gene sequence: CDR1 LGHNA, CDR2 YSLEER. This CDR3 comprises 17 residues. With 3 bases removed from V and 0 bases from J, the gap between germline ends came to 12 bases. CDR3 region: CASSQLPGSSYNSPLHF. The CDR3 nucleotides read TGCGCCAGCAGCCAGCTCCCGGGGAGCTCCTATAATTCACCCCTCCACTTT.

The chain joins TRBV27 to TRBJ2-2; D is ambiguous. Germline V gene lookup returns CDR1 MNHEY and CDR2 SMNVEV (reference sequence). Trimming stripped 4 bases from V and 3 bases from J, with 6 bases between. This CDR3 comprises 13 residues. In DNA, the CDR3 is TGTGCCAGCAGTTCCTCGGACACCGGGGAGCTGTTTTTT. This encodes CASSSSDTGELFF.